The 22 T cell receptor beta chains below were found in one sample sequenced in a study of vaccination and CD4 T cells after COVID-19. For these receptors, no antigen is known. Treatment meaning: approximately nine-day PBMC culture with coronavirus spike peptide pools or control peptides (ViraFEST assay). Once obtained from cultured CD4+ T cells, the DNA was sequenced using the Oncomine TCR Beta short-read assay. TCRdb re-called the PCR reads through MiXCR, storing one row per CDR3 protein. The sample yields about 11,000 distinct CDR3 sequences, approximately 69% seen once. The source material was CD4+ T cells from blood, cultured in vitro. These receptors came from a human donor who had recovered from COVID-19.

The DNA for the CDR3 is TGTGCCAGCAGCCGAGGCAGGCGGGGGGGCCGAGAGACCCAGTACTTC. The encoded protein is CASSRGRRGGRETQYF. V is TRBV7-2 and J is TRBJ2-5; 9 bases match TRBD2. The germline gives CDR1 SGHTA, CDR2 FQGNSA. Germline trimming cut 5 bases from V and 4 bases from J; bases unmatched to any gene: 11. CDR3 size: 16 residues.

The chain joins TRBV28 to TRBJ1-2; D unresolved. CDR1 MDHEN and CDR2 SYDVKM come from the germline V gene. V was shortened by 5 bases and J by 2 bases, with 9 bases between the two germline ends. The CDR3 runs 13 residues. The CDR3 DNA follows: TGTGCCAGCAGTCCGGACGACAACTATGGCTACACCTTC. Residues: CASSPDDNYGYTF.

A few counts support this clonotype. The V call is TRBV6-4, the J call TRBJ1-6; a weak D match, TRBD1 (6 bases). V was clipped by 2 bases and J by 9 bases, with 11 bases between them. CDR3 length: 14 amino acids. The V gene's germline CDR1 is MRHNA and CDR2 SNTAGT. CDR3 amino acids: CASSDQGTSSPLHF. CDR3 in DNA: TGTGCCAGCAGTGACCAGGGGACCAGTTCACCCCTCCACTTT.

The chain uses TRBV18 and TRBJ1-1; D may be TRBD1 (5 bases). This CDR3 has 15 residues. CDR1 is KGHSH, CDR2 LQKENI, per germline. Trimming pared 10 bases from V and 0 bases from J, leaving 18 bases between. The CDR3 reads CANSYGGSMNTEAFF. The CDR3 nucleotides are TGTGCCAACTCTTACGGGGGGTCGATGAACACTGAAGCTTTCTTT.

This clonotype was seen more than once but under ten times. The chain uses TRBV24-1 and TRBJ2-3, with D maybe TRBD1 (6 bases). The germline gives CDR1 KGHDR, CDR2 SFDVKD. The CDR3 has 16 amino acids. V was pared by 3 bases and J by 0 bases, with 12 bases between. This chain's CDR3 is CATSDPGAASTDTQYF. CDR3 coding DNA: TGTGCCACCAGTGATCCAGGGGCAGCTAGCACAGATACGCAGTATTTT.

The chain recombines TRBV20-1 with TRBJ2-5; TRBD1 matches at 9 bases. Germline lookup yields CDR1 DFQATT and CDR2 SNEGSKA (reference sequence). V was clipped by 3 bases and J by 4 bases; unmatched bases: 9. CDR3 size: 15 residues. The CDR3 loop reads CSASLNRGLVETQYF. The CDR3 nucleotides read TGCAGTGCTAGTTTGAACAGGGGGCTGGTAGAGACCCAGTACTTC.

This clonotype appeared a few times. This chain connects TRBV2 to TRBJ2-5, with TRBD2 matching 11 bases. This CDR3 is 19 amino acids long. Germline V gene lookup returns CDR1 SNHLY and CDR2 FYNNEI. V shed 7 bases and J 4 bases; nucleotides not matched to a gene: 20. The CDR3 spells CASKGQGKASGGLGETQYF. In nucleotides, the CDR3 is TGTGCCAGCAAAGGCCAGGGGAAGGCTAGCGGGGGGCTGGGAGAGACCCAGTACTTC.

A single count supports this clonotype. V gene TRBV20-1 combines with J gene TRBJ2-3; 11 bases fit TRBD1. From germline, CDR1 is DFQATT and CDR2 SNEGSKA (reference sequence). The CDR3 length is 16 residues. V was clipped by 6 bases and J by 8 bases; unmatched bases: 16. The CDR3 coding sequence is TGCAGTGCCATCCGGGACAGGGGGACCCGAGGGACTACGCAGTATTTT. This translates into CSAIRDRGTRGTTQYF.

The gene calls are TRBV6-4 and TRBJ2-1, with TRBD1 matching 11 bases. The CDR3 has 14 residues. The trim removed 3 bases at V and 6 bases at J, leaving 1 base unmatched. Germline CDR1 and CDR2: MRHNA and SNTAGT. CDR3 DNA sequence: TGTGCCAGCAGTGAAGGGACAGGGGGCAATGAGCAGTTCTTC. Amino acid sequence: CASSEGTGGNEQFF.

This chain joins TRBV6-1 and TRBJ1-4, with a weak D call TRBD1 (6 bases). V lost 7 bases, J lost 4 bases, and 13 bases lay in between. CDR1 is MNHNS, CDR2 SASEGT, per germline. This CDR3 spans 14 amino acids. In nucleotides, the CDR3 is TGTGCCAGCACCCGAACAGGGCTTAATGAAAAACTGTTTTTT. This codes for CASTRTGLNEKLFF.

The chain has TRBV5-1 and TRBJ2-5, with 8 bases lining up with TRBD1. CDR3 size: 13 residues. Germline CDR1 and CDR2: SGHRS and YFSETQ. With V trimmed by 5 bases and J by 5 bases, 5 bases remained unmatched. Here the CDR3 DNA reads TGCGCCAGCAGAGGACAGGGTCCCGAGACCCAGTACTTC. Translating it yields CASRGQGPETQYF.

The DNA of the CDR3 is TGTGCCAGCAGCGCAGGGGGACCGAACACTGAAGCTTTCTTT. This gives the protein CASSAGGPNTEAFF. The chain is built from TRBV7-9 and TRBJ1-1, with 7 bases fitting TRBD1. Germline V gene sequence: CDR1 SEHNR, CDR2 FQNEAQ (reference sequence). V shed 5 bases and J 1 base; nucleotides not matched to a gene: 4. CDR3 size: 14 residues.

This clonotype appeared once. This chain uses TRBV5-1 with TRBJ2-2; 8 positions agree with TRBD1. Per the germline V gene, CDR1 is SGHRS and CDR2 is YFSETQ. V lost 5 bases to trimming and J lost 4 bases; unmatched junction nucleotides: 10. The CDR3 loop spans 16 amino acids. CDR3 loop: CASRPLQGGLTGELFF. The CDR3 coding sequence is TGCGCCAGCAGACCACTACAGGGGGGCCTCACCGGGGAGCTGTTTTTT. The full variable domain, rest sourced from reference TRBV5-1 and TRBJ2-2, is KAGVTQTPRYLIKTRGQQVTLSCSPISGHRSVSWYQQTPGQGLQFLFEYFSETQRNKGNFPGRFSGRQFSNSRSEMNVSTLELGDSALYLCASRPLQGGLTGELFFGEGSRLTVL.

V gene TRBV6-1 combines with J gene TRBJ1-5; 9 bases match TRBD1. V was clipped by 6 bases and J by 7 bases; unmatched bases: 7. There are 14 residues in the CDR3. Germline V gives CDR1 MNHNS, CDR2 SASEGT. The CDR3: CASSAGTGSQPQHF. The CDR3 DNA reads as TGTGCCAGCAGCGCCGGGACAGGGAGCCAGCCCCAGCATTTT.

This chain links TRBV27 with TRBJ1-1, with D possibly matching TRBD1 (5 bases). The CDR3 consists of 14 residues. V was shortened by 5 bases and J by 0 bases, with 10 bases between the two germline ends. CDR1 is MNHEY, CDR2 SMNVEV, per germline (reference sequence). The CDR3 DNA reads TGTGCCAGCAGTCTGCAGGGCTTGAACACTGAAGCTTTCTTT. Translating gives CASSLQGLNTEAFF.

This clonotype qualifies as medium-sized. The rearrangement joins TRBV6-1 to TRBJ2-3, with a tentative D call TRBD1 (6 bases). Looked up from germline, CDR1 is MNHNS and CDR2 is SASEGT. CDR3 size: 12 residues. The V gene lost 3 bases and the J gene lost 8 bases, with 9 bases spanning the gap. The CDR3 DNA reads TGTGCCAGCAGTGACAGGGGCAGTACGCAGTATTTT. Protein sequence: CASSDRGSTQYF.

By share of the sample, this clonotype is medium-sized. J is TRBJ1-2 and V is TRBV29-1; D is uncertain. The CDR3 runs to 12 residues. V lost 3 bases, J lost 8 bases, and 13 bases lay in between. Per the germline V gene, CDR1 is SQVTM and CDR2 is ANQGSEA. In DNA, the CDR3 is TGCAGCGTTGATTGGGGTAATGGCGGCTACACCTTC. Residues: CSVDWGNGGYTF. The entire variable domain, with the rest obtained from reference TRBV29-1 and TRBJ1-2, is as follows: SAVISQKPSRDICQRGTSLTIQCQVDSQVTMMFWYRQQPGQSLTLIATANQGSEATYESGFVIDKFPISRPNLTFSTLTVSNMSPEDSSIYLCSVDWGNGGYTFGSGTRLTVV.

The chain joins TRBV2 to TRBJ1-5; D remains unclear. Looked up from germline, CDR1 is SNHLY and CDR2 is FYNNEI. Trimming cost V 4 bases and J 4 bases, with 8 bases left between them. CDR3 length: 13 residues. The CDR3 loop reads CASSVFKNQPQHF. In DNA, the CDR3 is TGTGCCAGCAGTGTTTTTAAGAATCAGCCCCAGCATTTT.

This clonotype has only a few counts. The genes are TRBV6-1 and TRBJ2-3, with a tentative D call TRBD1 (5 bases). The CDR3 is made up of 12 amino acids. V lost 7 bases, J lost 4 bases, and 9 bases lay in between. Germline loops: CDR1 MNHNS, CDR2 SASEGT. The CDR3 DNA reads as TGTGCCAGCACAGGACAATCAGATACGCAGTATTTT. Protein product: CASTGQSDTQYF.

This chain links TRBV19 with TRBJ2-3; 13 bases align to TRBD2. Trimming removed 4 bases from V and 3 bases from J; junction bases left unmatched: 7. CDR1 is LNHDA and CDR2 is SQIVND in the germline V gene (reference sequence). This CDR3 has 17 amino acids. The CDR3 region is CASSTTSGGAGTDTQYF. The CDR3 DNA sequence: TGTGCCAGTAGTACAACTAGCGGGGGGGCCGGTACAGATACGCAGTATTTT.

This chain links TRBV7-2 with TRBJ1-5; unclear D gene. Germline-derived CDR1 and CDR2 are SGHTA and FQGNSA. V was trimmed by 1 base and J by 2 bases, leaving 12 bases between them. The CDR3 totals 16 residues. The CDR3 coding sequence is TGTGCCAGCAGCTTAGATGGCACCGGACGCAATCAGCCCCAGCATTTT. Translated: CASSLDGTGRNQPQHF.

V is TRBV6-2 or TRBV6-3 and J is TRBJ2-5; 10 bases agree with TRBD2. Germline assignment: CDR1 MNHEY and CDR2 SVGEGT. This CDR3 comprises 14 residues. J lost 5 bases, V lost 6 bases, and 6 bases had no gene match. Here the CDR3 reads CASRDGTSAETQYF. Here the CDR3 DNA reads TGTGCCAGCAGGGACGGGACTAGCGCCGAGACCCAGTACTTC.